The TCR beta chain described here comes from a study of T cell responses to AZD1222 COVID-19 vaccine. This clone was observed once. Its specificity is not known. Findings and limits, study-wide: Just a handful of AZD1222 recipients were seropositive at baseline. The study reported that nearly half of spike-specific TCRs target unmutated variant regions. Sampled repertoires all dated from after the peak T cell response.

Measured with immunoSEQ multiplex PCR; TCRdb has only the in-frame clones, and not every one. The table lists around 70,000 clones, 70% to 90% of them singletons. The CDR3 extends over 14 amino acids. V lost 4 bases, J lost 4 bases, and 3 bases stayed unmatched. CDR1 is SEHNR, CDR2 FQNEAQ, per germline (reference sequence). The chain employs TRBV7-9 and TRBJ1-5, with TRBD1 matching over 8 bases. The TCR comes from an adult in good health. Sequenced here: peripheral blood, sampled on day 0 of AZD1222 vaccination. The CDR3 region has the DNA TGTGCCAGCAGCTCCACAGGGGGTAATCAGCCCCAGCATTTT. Translated: CASSSTGGNQPQHF.